The table lists the clone carrying this T cell receptor (beta chain) with many counts. The sample belongs to a study of patients and donors after allogeneic stem cell transplantation. MiXCR, run by TCRdb on the RT-PCR reads, gives a single entry per CDR3 protein. The sample comprises under 30,000 distinct CDR3 sequences, about 8% of which are singletons, and approximately 48% rests with the top ten. This CDR3 has 14 residues. CDR1 is DFQATT, CDR2 SNEGSKA, per germline (reference sequence). The V segment lost 4 bases and the J segment 10 bases; nucleotides outside the gene matches: 13. Sequenced material: blood, either unsorted or a sorted T cell fraction (not recorded which). This receptor was obtained from a human donor who was either an allogeneic HSCT recipient or a stem cell or donor lymphocyte infusion donor (not recorded which). It is not recorded whose cells these are; they may come from a transplant donor. The chain carries TRBV20-1 and TRBJ2-3; 8 nucleotides match TRBD2. CDR3 nucleotides: TGCAGTGCTACGTTAGCGGGGCCAAGGTCGTCGCAGTATTTT. It codes for CSATLAGPRSSQYF.